This passage covers 28 T cell receptor beta chains from one sample sequenced in a study of blood T cell repertoires in COVID-19. Only in-frame clones appear in the TCRdb table, and some are missing; sequencing was by immunoSEQ multiplex PCR. The repertoire consists of some 23,000 clones, with approximately 79% occurring once and the leading ten covering 55% to 75%. Input material: peripheral blood. These receptors were collected from a woman older than 75 with acute or convalescent COVID-19.

The chain recombines TRBV27 with TRBJ2-3; 10 bases are shared with TRBD1. The V gene's germline CDR1 is MNHEY and CDR2 SMNVEV (reference sequence). The ends lost 7 bases at V and 2 bases at J; junction bases unmatched: 6. The CDR3 loop spans 15 amino acids. CDR3 coding DNA: TGTGCCAGCACCCGGACAGGGGGAGACACAGATACGCAGTATTTT. Residues: CASTRTGGDTDTQYF.

Only a few counts were recorded for this clone. This chain connects TRBV7-9 to TRBJ1-1; 9 bases match TRBD1. The CDR3 is made up of 18 amino acids. Germline CDR1 and CDR2: SEHNR and FQNEAQ (reference sequence). Trimming removed 4 bases from V and 6 bases from J; junction bases left unmatched: 18. The CDR3 sequence: CASSSYYRQGVKGAEAFF. Written as DNA, the CDR3 is TGTGCCAGCAGCTCCTATTATCGACAGGGGGTAAAGGGGGCTGAAGCTTTCTTT.

V usage is TRBV11-3 and J usage is TRBJ2-3; D perhaps matches TRBD1 (6 bases). The CDR3 is 14 residues long. Germline V CDR1 and CDR2: SGHNT, YENEEA. Trimming left V 4 bases short and J 2 bases short, with 10 bases between. The DNA for the CDR3 is TGTGCCAGCAGCTACCGGGACACCACAGATACGCAGTATTTT. Its translation is CASSYRDTTDTQYF.

In DNA form, the CDR3 reads TGTGCCAGCAGCCGGGGGGACTCAGAGCAGTACTTC. It codes for CASSRGDSEQYF. This chain joins TRBV6-5 and TRBJ2-7, with 7 bases matching TRBD2. This CDR3 region has 12 residues. Germline-derived CDR1 and CDR2 are MNHEY and SVGAGI. Germline trimming cut 6 bases from V and 7 bases from J; bases unmatched to any gene: 6.

This clone appeared once. V is TRBV18 and J is TRBJ2-1; 12 bases map to TRBD2. The V and J ends lost 2 bases and 0 bases, in that order; junction bases with no gene match: 8. The CDR3 is made up of 19 amino acids. Germline V gene lookup returns CDR1 KGHSH and CDR2 LQKENI. The CDR3 spells CASSPARTSGRISYNEQFF. In DNA form, the CDR3 reads TGTGCCAGCTCACCAGCGAGAACTAGCGGGAGGATCTCCTACAATGAGCAGTTCTTC.

The chain couples TRBV10-3 to TRBJ1-5; TRBD1 is a possible D gene (6 bases). The V gene's germline CDR1 is ENHRY and CDR2 SYGVKD. The CDR3 loop spans 15 amino acids. V lost 4 bases, J lost 3 bases, and 13 bases lay in between. CDR3 nucleotide sequence: TGTGCCATCAGTGTGGGGGGGCCTTTCAATCAGCCCCAGCATTTT. Protein sequence: CAISVGGPFNQPQHF.

The CDR3 coding sequence is TGTGCCAGCAGTCCCGGACAGGGGGCCTATAGCAATCAGCCCCAGCATTTT. Translated: CASSPGQGAYSNQPQHF. The chain uses TRBV6-2 or TRBV6-3 and TRBJ1-5; 11 nucleotides line up with TRBD1. The CDR3 runs to 17 residues. Per germline, CDR1 MNHEY and CDR2 SVGEGT. Trimming removed 5 bases from V and 0 bases from J; junction bases left unmatched: 6.

The chain employs TRBV5-6 and TRBJ1-1; no definite D call. The CDR3 runs 14 residues. V lost 0 bases and J lost 11, with 17 bases in between. Germline V gene sequence: CDR1 SGHDT, CDR2 YYEEEE. The CDR3 nucleotides read TGTGCCAGCAGCTTGGGGGTGCAGGCCCAGGTCGCTTTCTTT. Translated, it gives CASSLGVQAQVAFF.

The chain is built from TRBV3-1 (or the pseudogene TRBV3-2) and TRBJ1-2; possible D gene TRBD1, 6 bases. The CDR3 contains 12 residues. Germline CDR1 and CDR2: LGHDT and YNNKEL (reference sequence). V was cut by 5 bases and J by 8 bases, with 12 bases left in between. The CDR3 reads CASSSRQAGYTF. CDR3 DNA sequence: TGTGCCAGCAGCAGTCGACAGGCGGGCTACACCTTC.

The table lists this clone with a few counts. The chain is built from TRBV19 and TRBJ2-1, with 7 bases fitting TRBD2. Germline V gives CDR1 LNHDA, CDR2 SQIVND (reference sequence). V shed 4 bases, J shed 2 bases, and the junction held 11 bases outside the gene matches. The CDR3 is 17 amino acids. This CDR3 reads CASSTDKSGNPYNEQFF. The CDR3 DNA follows: TGTGCCAGTAGTACCGACAAAAGCGGGAACCCCTACAATGAGCAGTTCTTC.

The CDR3 bases are TGTGCCAGTAGTATCATGACAGGGGGCGGTCAGCCCCAGCATTTT. It specifies CASSIMTGGGQPQHF. The chain employs TRBV19 and TRBJ1-5, with TRBD1 matching over 10 bases. V was pared by 3 bases and J by 6 bases, with 5 bases of the junction left unmatched. Germline V gives CDR1 LNHDA, CDR2 SQIVND (reference sequence). The CDR3 totals 15 residues. Filled out from reference TRBV19 and TRBJ1-5, the complete variable domain reads DGGITQSPKYLFRKEGQNVTLSCEQNLNHDAMYWYRQDPGQGLRLIYYSQIVNDFQKGDIAEGYSVSREKKESFPLTVTSAQKNPTAFYLCASSIMTGGGQPQHFGDGTRLSIL.

With regard to this clone: Distinct nucleotide sequences in the sample also encode this CDR3. The J gene is TRBJ1-2, the V gene TRBV5-1, with TRBD1 matching over 7 bases. CDR3 length equals 14 residues. In germline, CDR1 is SGHRS, CDR2 YFSETQ. Trimming at V came to 4 bases and at J to 2 bases, leaving 5 bases not matched to a gene. The DNA for the CDR3 is TGCGCCAGCAGCCCTAGGGACAGAAACTATGGCTACACCTTC. This encodes CASSPRDRNYGYTF.

V gene TRBV5-1 combines with J gene TRBJ1-3, with D maybe TRBD1 (6 bases). This CDR3 is built from 18 residues. The germline V and J ends were trimmed by 1 base and 2 bases, with 19 bases remaining between them. CDR1 and CDR2 (germline): SGHRS, YFSETQ. CDR3 loop: CASSLIPVSGGPGNTIYF. The CDR3 DNA sequence: TGCGCCAGCAGCTTGATTCCCGTCAGCGGGGGGCCTGGAAACACCATATATTTT.

This chain uses TRBV30 with TRBJ1-1; D uncertain. The CDR3 runs to 11 residues. V lost 0 bases, J lost 10 bases, and 9 bases lay in between. Germline V gives CDR1 GTSNPN, CDR2 SVGIG (reference sequence). CDR3 coding DNA: TGTGCCTGGAGTGTAGGAGCGGGAGCTTTCTTT. Its translation: CAWSVGAGAFF.

The chain joins TRBV6-5 to TRBJ1-1; 7 nucleotides match TRBD1. Trimming cost V 4 bases and J 1 base; bases outside gene matches: 6. In germline, CDR1 is MNHEY, CDR2 SVGAGI. The CDR3 extends over 15 amino acids. This CDR3 reads CASSSAGTENTEAFF. The CDR3 coding sequence is TGTGCCAGCAGTTCAGCCGGGACAGAGAACACTGAAGCTTTCTTT.

The chain carries TRBV5-1 and TRBJ2-4; 11 nucleotides line up with TRBD2. This CDR3 is built from 16 residues. V lost 3 bases and J lost 4; bases outside the gene matches: 6. Germline V gives CDR1 SGHRS, CDR2 YFSETQ. In DNA, the CDR3 is TGCGCCAGCAGCTCCCCGGGACTAGCGGAGAAAAACATTCAGTACTTC. It is translated as CASSSPGLAEKNIQYF.

The rearrangement uses TRBV11-2 and TRBJ1-4; D is possibly TRBD1 (5 bases). The CDR3 spans 13 residues. Per the germline V gene, CDR1 is SGHAT and CDR2 is FQNNGV. V was trimmed by 5 bases and J by 13 bases, leaving 17 bases between them. In DNA form, the CDR3 reads TGTGCCAGCAGCCCGGAGGGACTGGCCGGACTGTTTTTT. The encoded protein is CASSPEGLAGLFF.

The rearrangement joins TRBV7-9 to TRBJ1-5, with 9 bases identical to TRBD1. Germline CDR1 is SEHNR and CDR2 is FQNEAQ (reference sequence). J gave up 4 bases and V 1 base, and 8 bases lay outside the gene matches. The CDR3 length is 17 residues. CDR3 loop: CASSLVSTGGGNQPQHF. DNA of the CDR3: TGTGCCAGCAGCTTAGTCTCGACAGGGGGAGGGAATCAGCCCCAGCATTTT.

The genes are TRBV5-4 and TRBJ2-6, with a possible D match to TRBD1 (5 bases). Germline CDR1 is SGHNT and CDR2 is YYREEE (reference sequence). V was trimmed by 0 bases and J by 0 bases, leaving 7 bases between them. This CDR3 region has 16 residues. As DNA, the CDR3 is TGTGCCAGCAGCTTGGGGGGCCTCTCTGGGGCCAACGTCCTGACTTTC. Amino acid sequence: CASSLGGLSGANVLTF.

The rearrangement joins TRBV2 to TRBJ1-5, with D tentatively TRBD1 (5 bases). Per the germline V gene, CDR1 is SNHLY and CDR2 is FYNNEI. Trimming left V 3 bases short and J 7 bases short, with 10 bases between. The CDR3 consists of 13 residues. This CDR3 reads CASSDRVEQPQHF. The DNA for the CDR3 is TGTGCCAGCAGTGACAGGGTGGAGCAGCCCCAGCATTTT.

This clone was seen more than once but under ten times. The chain carries TRBV11-2 and TRBJ2-3; TRBD2 matches 11 bases. Unmatched junction bases numbered 7, after V lost 6 bases and J lost 5 bases. This CDR3 contains 15 residues. Per germline, CDR1 SGHAT and CDR2 FQNNGV. The DNA for the CDR3 is TGTGCCAGCAGTTATACTAGCGGGAGAGGAGATACGCAGTATTTT. It translates to CASSYTSGRGDTQYF.

This chain joins TRBV7-9 and TRBJ1-1; 7 nucleotides agree with TRBD1. The germline V gene has CDR1 SEHNR and CDR2 FQNEAQ (reference sequence). The CDR3 covers 12 residues. V trimming: 5 bases; J trimming: 12 bases; junction bases outside the gene matches: 9. For the CDR3, the DNA is TGTGCCAGCAGCCCATCGACAGGGAGGCCTTTCTTT. Its protein product is CASSPSTGRPFF.

J is TRBJ2-3 and V is TRBV5-1; 10 nucleotides agree with TRBD2. There are 18 residues in the CDR3. CDR1 SGHRS and CDR2 YFSETQ come from the germline V gene. Unmatched junction bases numbered 11, after V lost 1 base and J lost 3 bases. CDR3 sequence: CASSLFGGAGGPTDTQYF. As DNA, the CDR3 is TGCGCCAGCAGCTTGTTCGGGGGAGCGGGAGGGCCAACAGATACGCAGTATTTT.

This clone was counted a single time. The V gene is TRBV6-5, the J gene TRBJ2-2, with D tentatively TRBD2 (5 bases). The CDR3 spans 15 residues. The germline V gene encodes CDR1 MNHEY and CDR2 SVGAGI. Trimming removed 5 bases at V and 4 bases at J, with 14 bases between. DNA for the CDR3: TGTGCCAGCAGTCCCAGGTGGAGCGGCACCGGGGAGCTGTTTTTT. Its translation is CASSPRWSGTGELFF.

The V and J genes are TRBV28 and TRBJ1-2, with 8 positions matching TRBD1. Looked up from germline, CDR1 is MDHEN and CDR2 is SYDVKM. The V segment lost 6 bases and the J segment 2 bases; nucleotides outside the gene matches: 8. The CDR3 loop spans 15 amino acids. Here the CDR3 reads CASRGTGRSNYGYTF. In nucleotides, the CDR3 is TGTGCCAGCAGGGGGACAGGAAGATCCAACTATGGCTACACCTTC.

V usage is TRBV9 and J usage is TRBJ1-4; D unresolved. Trimming shortened V by 4 bases and J by 7 bases, and 14 bases separated the two germline ends. Looked up from germline, CDR1 is SGDLS and CDR2 is YYNGEE. The CDR3 totals 14 residues. CDR3 sequence reads: CASSPAGDLEKLFF. The CDR3 DNA sequence: TGTGCCAGCAGCCCTGCCGGGGATCTTGAAAAACTGTTTTTT.

This clone was observed a single time. The chain is built from TRBV4-1 and TRBJ1-2; tentative D call: TRBD1 (6 bases). CDR3 size: 16 residues. Trimming pared 1 base from V and 4 bases from J, leaving 16 bases between. Germline V gene lookup returns CDR1 MGHRA and CDR2 YSYEKL. In DNA, the CDR3 is TGCGCCAGCAGCCAAGCTACGGACAGTCCGGGCTATGGCTACACCTTC. Amino acid sequence: CASSQATDSPGYGYTF.

The V call is TRBV30, the J call TRBJ2-7, with D possibly matching TRBD2 (5 bases). The CDR3 totals 15 residues. V lost 2 bases, J lost 7 bases, and 21 bases lay in between. Germline V gives CDR1 GTSNPN, CDR2 SVGIG (reference sequence). Here the CDR3 DNA reads TGTGCCTGGAGTCCTTTTGAAACGAGCCCGGGGGAGCAGTACTTC. Protein: CAWSPFETSPGEQYF.